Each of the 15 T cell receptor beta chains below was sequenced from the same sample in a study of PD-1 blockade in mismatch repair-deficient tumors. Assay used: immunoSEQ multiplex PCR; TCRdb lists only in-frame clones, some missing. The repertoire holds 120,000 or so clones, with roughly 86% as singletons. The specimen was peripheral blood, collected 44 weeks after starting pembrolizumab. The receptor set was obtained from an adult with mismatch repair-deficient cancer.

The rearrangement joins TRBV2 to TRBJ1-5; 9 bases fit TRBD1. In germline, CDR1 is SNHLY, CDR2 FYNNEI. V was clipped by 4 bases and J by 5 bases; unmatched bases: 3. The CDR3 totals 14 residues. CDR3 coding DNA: TGTGCCAGCAGTGGGGGACAGGGTCATCAGCCCCAGCATTTT. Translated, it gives CASSGGQGHQPQHF.

The CDR3 protein is CASSPNRDSIYEQYF. In DNA, the CDR3 is TGTGCCAGCAGCCCCAACCGGGACAGCATCTACGAGCAGTACTTC. The genes are TRBV7-2 and TRBJ2-7; TRBD1 matches 7 bases. Germline V gene data show CDR1 as SGHTA and CDR2 as FQGNSA. J gave up 3 bases and V 5 bases, and 10 bases lay outside the gene matches. The CDR3 totals 15 residues.

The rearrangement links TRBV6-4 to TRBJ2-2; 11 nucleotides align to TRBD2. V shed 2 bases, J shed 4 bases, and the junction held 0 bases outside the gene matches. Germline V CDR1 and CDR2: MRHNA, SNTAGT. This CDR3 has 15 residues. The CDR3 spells CASSDTSGSTGELFF. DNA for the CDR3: TGTGCCAGCAGTGACACTAGCGGGAGCACCGGGGAGCTGTTTTTT.

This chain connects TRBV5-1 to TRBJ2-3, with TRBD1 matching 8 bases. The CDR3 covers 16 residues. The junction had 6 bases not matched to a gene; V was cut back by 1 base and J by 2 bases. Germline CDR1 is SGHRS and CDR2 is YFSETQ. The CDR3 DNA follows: TGCGCCAGCAGCTTGCGGGGACAGGCTAACACAGATACGCAGTATTTT. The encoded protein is CASSLRGQANTDTQYF.

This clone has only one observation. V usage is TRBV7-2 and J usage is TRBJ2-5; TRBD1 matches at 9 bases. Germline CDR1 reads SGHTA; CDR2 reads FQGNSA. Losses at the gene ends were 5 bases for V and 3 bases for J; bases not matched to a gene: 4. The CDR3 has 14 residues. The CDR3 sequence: CASSGGQGKETQYF. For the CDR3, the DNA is TGTGCCAGCAGCGGAGGACAGGGGAAAGAGACCCAGTACTTC.

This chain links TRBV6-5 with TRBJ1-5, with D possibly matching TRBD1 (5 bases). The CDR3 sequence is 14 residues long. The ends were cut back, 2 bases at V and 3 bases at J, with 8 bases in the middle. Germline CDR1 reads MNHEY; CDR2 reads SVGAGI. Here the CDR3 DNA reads TGTGCCAGCAGTTACGCAGGGCCCAATCAGCCCCAGCATTTT. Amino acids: CASSYAGPNQPQHF.

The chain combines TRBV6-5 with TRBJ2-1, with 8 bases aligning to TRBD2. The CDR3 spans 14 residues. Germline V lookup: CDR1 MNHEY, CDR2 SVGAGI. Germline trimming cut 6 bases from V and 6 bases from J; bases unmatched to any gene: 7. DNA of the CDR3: TGTGCCAGCAGGTCCGGGGGGGCGCCCAATGAGCAGTTCTTC. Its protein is CASRSGGAPNEQFF.

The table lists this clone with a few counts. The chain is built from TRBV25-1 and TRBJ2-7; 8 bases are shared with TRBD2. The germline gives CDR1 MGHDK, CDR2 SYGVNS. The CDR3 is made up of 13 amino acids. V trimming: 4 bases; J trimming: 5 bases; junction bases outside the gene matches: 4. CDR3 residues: CASSVSGNDEQYF. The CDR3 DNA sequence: TGTGCCAGCAGTGTTAGCGGGAACGACGAGCAGTACTTC.

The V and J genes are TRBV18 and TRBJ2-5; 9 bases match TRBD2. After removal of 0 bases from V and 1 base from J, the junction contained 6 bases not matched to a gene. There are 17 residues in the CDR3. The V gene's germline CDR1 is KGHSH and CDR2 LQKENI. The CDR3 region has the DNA TGTGCCAGCTCACCACCGAGGGGACTAGCAGTCCAAGAGACCCAGTACTTC. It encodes CASSPPRGLAVQETQYF. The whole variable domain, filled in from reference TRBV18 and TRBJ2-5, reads NAGVMQNPRHLVRRRGQEARLRCSPMKGHSHVYWYRQLPEEGLKFMVYLQKENIIDESGMPKERFSAEFPKEGPSILRIQQVVRGDSAAYFCASSPPRGLAVQETQYFGPGTRLLVL.

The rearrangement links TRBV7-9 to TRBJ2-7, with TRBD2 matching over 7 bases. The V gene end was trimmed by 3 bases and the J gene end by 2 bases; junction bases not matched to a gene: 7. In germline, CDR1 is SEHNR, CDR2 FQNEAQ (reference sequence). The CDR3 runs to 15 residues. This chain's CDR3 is CASSFDGGIAYEQYF. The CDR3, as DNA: TGTGCCAGCAGCTTTGACGGGGGGATCGCCTACGAGCAGTACTTC.

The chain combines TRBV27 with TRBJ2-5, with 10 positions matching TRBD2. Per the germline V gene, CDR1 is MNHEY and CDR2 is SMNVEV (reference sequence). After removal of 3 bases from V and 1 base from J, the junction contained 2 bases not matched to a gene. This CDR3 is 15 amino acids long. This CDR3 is CASSFTSGVQETQYF. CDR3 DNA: TGTGCCAGCAGTTTTACTAGCGGGGTCCAAGAGACCCAGTACTTC.

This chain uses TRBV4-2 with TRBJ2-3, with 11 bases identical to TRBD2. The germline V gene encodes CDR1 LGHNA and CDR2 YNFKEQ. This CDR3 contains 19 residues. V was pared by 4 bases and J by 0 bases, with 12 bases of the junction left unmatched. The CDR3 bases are TGTGCCAGCAGCCGACCGGGACTAGCGGATCCGGCTAGCACAGATACGCAGTATTTT. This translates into CASSRPGLADPASTDTQYF.

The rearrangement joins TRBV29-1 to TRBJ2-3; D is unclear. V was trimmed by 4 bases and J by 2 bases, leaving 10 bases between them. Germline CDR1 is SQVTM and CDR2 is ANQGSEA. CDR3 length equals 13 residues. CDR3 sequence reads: CSVVSRNTDTQYF. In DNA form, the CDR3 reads TGCAGCGTTGTTTCCAGAAACACAGATACGCAGTATTTT.

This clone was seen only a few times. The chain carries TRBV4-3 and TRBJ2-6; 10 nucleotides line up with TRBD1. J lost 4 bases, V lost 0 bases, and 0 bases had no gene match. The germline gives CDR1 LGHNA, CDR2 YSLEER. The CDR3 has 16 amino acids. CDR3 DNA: TGCGCCAGCAGCCAAGAGGGACAGGGGGGGGCCAACGTCCTGACTTTC. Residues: CASSQEGQGGANVLTF.

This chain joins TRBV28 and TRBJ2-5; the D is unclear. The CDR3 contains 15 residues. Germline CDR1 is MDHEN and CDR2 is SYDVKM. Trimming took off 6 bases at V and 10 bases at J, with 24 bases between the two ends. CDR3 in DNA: TGTGCCAGCAGGACTTCAGTTTACGTCGGTTTGATCCAGTACTTC. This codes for CASRTSVYVGLIQYF.